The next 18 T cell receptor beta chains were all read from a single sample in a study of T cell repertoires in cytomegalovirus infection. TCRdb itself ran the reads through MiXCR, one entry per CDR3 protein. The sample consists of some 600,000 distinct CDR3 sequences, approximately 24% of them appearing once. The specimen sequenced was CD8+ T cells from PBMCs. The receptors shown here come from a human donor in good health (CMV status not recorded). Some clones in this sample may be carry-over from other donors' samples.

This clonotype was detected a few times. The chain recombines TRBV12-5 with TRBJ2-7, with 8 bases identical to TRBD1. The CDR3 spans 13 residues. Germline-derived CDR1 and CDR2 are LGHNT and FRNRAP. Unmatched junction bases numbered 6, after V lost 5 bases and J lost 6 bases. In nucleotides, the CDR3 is TGTGCTAGTGGTATCGGACAGGGACCCGAGCAGTACTTC. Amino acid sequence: CASGIGQGPEQYF.

The CDR3 is CASGLTPRDTQYF. The DNA of the CDR3 is TGTGCTAGTGGTTTGACCCCAAGAGATACGCAGTATTTT. The chain uses TRBV12-5 and TRBJ2-3; D is ambiguous. This CDR3 is 13 amino acids long. V was shortened by 2 bases and J by 5 bases, with 8 bases between the two germline ends. The V gene's germline CDR1 is LGHNT and CDR2 FRNRAP. Complete variable domain (other parts from reference TRBV12-5 and TRBJ2-3): DARVTQTPRHKVTEMGQEVTMRCQPILGHNTVFWYRQTMMQGLELLAYFRNRAPLDDSGMPKDRFSAEMPDATLATLKIQPSEPRDSAVYFCASGLTPRDTQYFGPGTRLTVL.

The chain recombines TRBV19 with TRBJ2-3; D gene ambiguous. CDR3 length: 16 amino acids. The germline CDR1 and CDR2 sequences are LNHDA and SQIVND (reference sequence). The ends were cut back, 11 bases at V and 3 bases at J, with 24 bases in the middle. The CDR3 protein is CAGTSLTRLGTDTQYF. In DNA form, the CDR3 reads TGTGCCGGTACCTCTCTTACACGGCTTGGAACAGATACGCAGTATTTT. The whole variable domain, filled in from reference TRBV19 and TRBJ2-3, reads DGGITQSPKYLFRKEGQNVTLSCEQNLNHDAMYWYRQDPGQGLRLIYYSQIVNDFQKGDIAEGYSVSREKKESFPLTVTSAQKNPTAFYLCAGTSLTRLGTDTQYFGPGTRLTVL.

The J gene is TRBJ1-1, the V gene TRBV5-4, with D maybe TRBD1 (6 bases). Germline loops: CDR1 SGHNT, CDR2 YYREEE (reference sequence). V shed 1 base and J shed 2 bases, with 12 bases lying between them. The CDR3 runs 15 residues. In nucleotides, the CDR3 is TGTGCCAGCAGCTTGAGGCAGGGGATTAACACTGAAGCTTTCTTT. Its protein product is CASSLRQGINTEAFF. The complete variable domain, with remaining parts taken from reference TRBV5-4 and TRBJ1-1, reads ETGVTQSPTHLIKTRGQQVTLRCSSQSGHNTVSWYQQALGQGPQFIFQYYREEENGRGNFPPRFSGLQFPNYSSELNVNALELDDSALYLCASSLRQGINTEAFFGQGTRLTVV.

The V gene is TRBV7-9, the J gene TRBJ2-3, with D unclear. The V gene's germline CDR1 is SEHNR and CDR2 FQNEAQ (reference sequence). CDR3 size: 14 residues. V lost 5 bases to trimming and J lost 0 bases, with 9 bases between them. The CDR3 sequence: CASSAWRSTDTQYF. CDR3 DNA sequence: TGTGCCAGCAGCGCCTGGCGGAGCACAGATACGCAGTATTTT.

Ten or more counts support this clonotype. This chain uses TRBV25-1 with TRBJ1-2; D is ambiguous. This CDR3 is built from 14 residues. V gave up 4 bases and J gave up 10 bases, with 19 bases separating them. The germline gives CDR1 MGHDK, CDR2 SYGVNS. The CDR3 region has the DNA TGTGCCAGCAGTGTAGGACGGGAGGGTCCTGTCTACACCTTC. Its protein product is CASSVGREGPVYTF.

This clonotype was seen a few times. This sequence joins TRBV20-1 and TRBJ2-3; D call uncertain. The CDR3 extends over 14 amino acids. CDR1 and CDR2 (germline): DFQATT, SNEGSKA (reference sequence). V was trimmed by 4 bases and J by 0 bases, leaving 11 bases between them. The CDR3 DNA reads TGCAGTGCTACGTTTCCCGGGAGCACAGATACGCAGTATTTT. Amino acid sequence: CSATFPGSTDTQYF.

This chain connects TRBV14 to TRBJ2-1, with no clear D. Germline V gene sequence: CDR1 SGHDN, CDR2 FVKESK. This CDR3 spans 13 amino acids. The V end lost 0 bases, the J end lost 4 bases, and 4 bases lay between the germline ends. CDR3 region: CASSQEQYNEQFF. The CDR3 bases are TGTGCCAGCAGCCAAGAGCAGTACAATGAGCAGTTCTTC.

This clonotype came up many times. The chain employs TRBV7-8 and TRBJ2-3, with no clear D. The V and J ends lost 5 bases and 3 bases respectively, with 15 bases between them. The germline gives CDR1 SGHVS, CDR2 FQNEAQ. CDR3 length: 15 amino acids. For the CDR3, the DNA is TGTGCCAGCAGCCCTGTGAAGATAGAGACAGATACGCAGTATTTT. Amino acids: CASSPVKIETDTQYF.

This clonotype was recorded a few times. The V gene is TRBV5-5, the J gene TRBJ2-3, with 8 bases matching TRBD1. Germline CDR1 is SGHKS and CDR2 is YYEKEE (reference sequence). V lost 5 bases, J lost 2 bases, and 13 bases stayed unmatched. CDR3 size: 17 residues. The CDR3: CASSYHPKTGATDTQYF. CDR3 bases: TGTGCCAGCAGTTATCACCCCAAGACAGGGGCCACAGATACGCAGTATTTT.

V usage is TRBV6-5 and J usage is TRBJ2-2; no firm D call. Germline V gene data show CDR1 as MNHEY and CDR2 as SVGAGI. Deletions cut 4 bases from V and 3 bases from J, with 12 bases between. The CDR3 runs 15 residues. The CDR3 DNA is TGTGCCAGCAGTTTATTGTACAGAGACACCGGGGAGCTGTTTTTT. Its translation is CASSLLYRDTGELFF.

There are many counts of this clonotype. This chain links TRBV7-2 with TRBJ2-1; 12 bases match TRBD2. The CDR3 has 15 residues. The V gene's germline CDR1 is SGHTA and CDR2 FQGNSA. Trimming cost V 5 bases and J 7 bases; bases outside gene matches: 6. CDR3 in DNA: TGTGCCAGCAGCCCTAGCGGGGGGGCCGCAAATGAGCAGTTCTTC. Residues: CASSPSGGAANEQFF.

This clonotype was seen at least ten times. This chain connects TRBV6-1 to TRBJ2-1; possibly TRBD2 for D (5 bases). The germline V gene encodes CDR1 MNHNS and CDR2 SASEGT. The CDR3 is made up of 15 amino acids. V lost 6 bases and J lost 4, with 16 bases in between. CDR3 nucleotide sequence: TGTGCCAGCAGGTCCGTAGTCGGGGTTTACAATGAGCAGTTCTTC. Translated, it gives CASRSVVGVYNEQFF.

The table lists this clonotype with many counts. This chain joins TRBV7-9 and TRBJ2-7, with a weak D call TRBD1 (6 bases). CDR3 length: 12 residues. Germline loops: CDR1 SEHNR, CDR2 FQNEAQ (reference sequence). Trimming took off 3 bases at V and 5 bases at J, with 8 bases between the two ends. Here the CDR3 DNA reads TGTGCCAGCAGCTTGGACAGAAACGAGCAGTACTTC. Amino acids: CASSLDRNEQYF. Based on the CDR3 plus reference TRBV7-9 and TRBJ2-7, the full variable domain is DTGVSQNPRHKITKRGQNVTFRCDPISEHNRLYWYRQTLGQGPEFLTYFQNEAQLEKSRLLSDRFSAERPKGSFSTLEIQRTEQGDSAMYLCASSLDRNEQYFGPGTRLTVT.

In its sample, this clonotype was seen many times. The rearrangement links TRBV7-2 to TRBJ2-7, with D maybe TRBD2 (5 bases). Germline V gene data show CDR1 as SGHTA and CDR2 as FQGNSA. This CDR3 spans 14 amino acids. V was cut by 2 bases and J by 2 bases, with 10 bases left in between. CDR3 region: CASSLTGSTYEQYF. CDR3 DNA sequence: TGTGCCAGCAGCTTAACGGGATCAACCTACGAGCAGTACTTC.

The CDR3 reads CASSSTTAYEQYV. CDR3 DNA: TGTGCCAGCAGTTCCACTACAGCCTACGAGCAGTACGTC. The genes are TRBV28 and TRBJ2-7; no clear D gene. The V gene lost 4 bases and the J gene lost 2 bases, with 9 bases spanning the gap. The germline gives CDR1 MDHEN, CDR2 SYDVKM. CDR3 length: 13 amino acids.

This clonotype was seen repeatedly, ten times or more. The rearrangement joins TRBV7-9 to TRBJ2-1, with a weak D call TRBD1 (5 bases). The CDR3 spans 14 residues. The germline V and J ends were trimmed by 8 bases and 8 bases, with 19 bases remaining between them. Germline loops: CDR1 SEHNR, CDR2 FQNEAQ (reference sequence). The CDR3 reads CASGLRGLVDEQFF. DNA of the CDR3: TGTGCCAGCGGGCTAAGGGGCCTAGTGGATGAGCAGTTCTTC.

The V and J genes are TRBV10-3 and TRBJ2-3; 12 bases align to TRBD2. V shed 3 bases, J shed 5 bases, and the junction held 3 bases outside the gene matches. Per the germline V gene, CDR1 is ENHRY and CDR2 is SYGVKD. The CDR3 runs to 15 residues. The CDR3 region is CAISDTSGGLDTQYF. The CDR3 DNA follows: TGTGCCATCAGTGACACTAGCGGGGGGCTAGATACGCAGTATTTT.